Shown below are 26 T cell receptor beta chains from a single sample sequenced in a study of blood T cell repertoires in COVID-19. The protocol was immunoSEQ multiplex PCR, while the TCRdb copy is restricted to in-frame clones and leaves out a portion. The sample shows approximately 170,000 clones, 75% to 90% of them seen only once. Sequencing was done on a sample of peripheral blood. The receptors originated from a human donor in a cohort sampled during active COVID-19.

V and J are TRBV4-3 and TRBJ2-7; TRBD1 agrees at 8 bases. The length of the CDR3 is 15 residues. In germline, CDR1 is LGHNA, CDR2 YSLEER. The ends lost 0 bases at V and 6 bases at J; junction bases unmatched: 7. The DNA of the CDR3 is TGCGCCAGCAGCCAAGATGTGCAGGGGGCAACCGAGCAGTACTTC. This encodes CASSQDVQGATEQYF.

This clone was seen at least ten times. The chain carries TRBV15 and TRBJ1-4; TRBD1 agrees at 8 bases. The germline V gene has CDR1 LNHNV and CDR2 YYDKDF (reference sequence). The CDR3 contains 14 residues. Trimming took 5 bases from V and 7 from J; bases not matched to a gene: 6. CDR3 residues: CATSQDRVGEKLFF. CDR3 DNA sequence: TGTGCCACCAGCCAGGACAGGGTCGGTGAAAAACTGTTTTTT.

This sequence joins TRBV5-1 and TRBJ2-3; the match to TRBD1 covers 9 bases. This CDR3 comprises 16 residues. Trimming removed 2 bases from V and 0 bases from J; junction bases left unmatched: 4. Germline values: CDR1 SGHRS, CDR2 YFSETQ. The CDR3 DNA follows: TGCGCCAGCAGCTTCGGGACAGGGTACAGCACAGATACGCAGTATTTT. Encoded protein: CASSFGTGYSTDTQYF.

This chain links TRBV27 with TRBJ2-4, with 8 bases aligning to TRBD1. The CDR3 is made up of 17 amino acids. Germline V gene sequence: CDR1 MNHEY, CDR2 SMNVEV (reference sequence). The V gene end was trimmed by 5 bases and the J gene end by 0 bases; junction bases not matched to a gene: 9. In nucleotides, the CDR3 is TGTGCCAGCAGTCCCCGACAGGGGACCTTAGCCAAAAACATTCAGTACTTC. Residues: CASSPRQGTLAKNIQYF.

The chain links TRBV6-1 to TRBJ1-2, with D tentatively TRBD1 (6 bases). V was cut by 1 base and J by 0 bases, with 9 bases left in between. CDR3 length: 15 residues. CDR1 and CDR2 from the germline V gene are MNHNS and SASEGT. CDR3 sequence reads: CASSEEYRANYGYTF. The CDR3 region has the DNA TGTGCCAGCAGTGAAGAGTACAGGGCTAACTATGGCTACACCTTC.

The V call is TRBV5-1, the J call TRBJ2-3, with 8 bases that match TRBD2. This CDR3 comprises 16 residues. With 4 bases clipped from V and 2 bases from J, the junction kept 9 bases outside the gene matches. Germline CDR1 and CDR2: SGHRS and YFSETQ. CDR3 protein: CASSLMIAGTTDTQYF. In nucleotides, the CDR3 is TGCGCCAGCAGCCTGATGATAGCGGGGACCACAGATACGCAGTATTTT.

CDR3 amino acids: CASSLGGGRNSPLHF. The CDR3 DNA follows: TGTGCCAGCAGCTTAGGTGGAGGGAGGAATTCACCCCTCCACTTT. The chain employs TRBV11-2 and TRBJ1-6, with D unclear. The CDR3 is 15 amino acids. Germline CDR1 reads SGHAT; CDR2 reads FQNNGV. Deletions cut 1 base from V and 7 bases from J, with 11 bases between.

The CDR3 DNA is TGTGCCAGCAGTTACTCTACTAGCGGGAGGAGAGAGACCCAGTACTTC. Translating it yields CASSYSTSGRRETQYF. The rearrangement uses TRBV6-5 and TRBJ2-5; 12 bases align to TRBD2. The CDR3 has 16 amino acids. After removal of 0 bases from V and 4 bases from J, the junction contained 3 bases not matched to a gene. Looked up from germline, CDR1 is MNHEY and CDR2 is SVGAGI.

V gene TRBV7-9 combines with J gene TRBJ1-4; perhaps TRBD1 as D (5 bases). Germline values: CDR1 SEHNR, CDR2 FQNEAQ (reference sequence). The V end was cut by 1 base, the J end by 8 bases, with 20 bases between. This CDR3 region has 17 residues. The CDR3 DNA sequence: TGTGCCAGCAGCTTAGGGTCCTCGTGGGGACTTAGGGAAAAACTGTTTTTT. Translating it yields CASSLGSSWGLREKLFF.

In its sample, this clone was seen a few times. The chain couples TRBV14 to TRBJ1-1; weak D call: TRBD1 (5 bases). Germline V lookup: CDR1 SGHDN, CDR2 FVKESK. The CDR3 covers 16 residues. V lost 4 bases to trimming and J lost 2 bases, with 17 bases between them. DNA for the CDR3: TGTGCCAGCAGCCTACGGAACCGAAGGGGAAACACTGAAGCTTTCTTT. Translated: CASSLRNRRGNTEAFF.

The rearrangement uses TRBV11-1 and TRBJ2-5, with TRBD2 matching over 7 bases. There are 16 residues in the CDR3. Per germline, CDR1 SGHAT and CDR2 FQDESV (reference sequence). The trim removed 3 bases at V and 1 base at J, leaving 8 bases unmatched. The CDR3 DNA reads as TGTGCCAGCAGCTTGAGGCTAGCGGCGCTCCAAGAGACCCAGTACTTC. This codes for CASSLRLAALQETQYF.

The chain employs TRBV21-1 and TRBJ1-5; TRBD1 is the table's D call and was not checked against the DNA. TRBV21-1 is a listed pseudogene. This CDR3 is built from 14 residues. This chain's CDR3 is CASRDREDIQPQHF. DNA of the CDR3: TGTGCCAGCCGGGACAGGGAGGATATCCAGCCCCAGCATTTT.

The chain joins TRBV9 to TRBJ2-1, with 8 bases matching TRBD2. Germline CDR1 SGDLS, CDR2 YYNGEE. This CDR3 contains 16 residues. The V segment lost 0 bases and the J segment 7 bases; nucleotides outside the gene matches: 9. The CDR3 loop is CASSVAGAGVQNEQFF. DNA for the CDR3: TGTGCCAGCAGCGTAGCCGGAGCGGGGGTTCAGAATGAGCAGTTCTTC.

This chain joins TRBV5-4 and TRBJ1-1; D gene uncertain. This CDR3 region has 16 residues. From germline, CDR1 is SGHNT and CDR2 YYREEE (reference sequence). The germline V and J ends were trimmed by 0 bases and 0 bases, with 12 bases remaining between them. The CDR3 nucleotides read TGTGCCAGCAGCTTGGAGGTGCAGGAAATGAACACTGAAGCTTTCTTT. Translating it yields CASSLEVQEMNTEAFF.

V gene TRBV7-2 combines with J gene TRBJ1-5; the D gene is possibly TRBD1 (5 bases). CDR1 is SGHTA and CDR2 is FQGNSA in the germline V gene. V lost 2 bases to trimming and J lost 5 bases, with 10 bases between them. The length of the CDR3 is 14 residues. The chain's CDR3 is CASSLWQGDQPQHF. CDR3 in DNA: TGTGCCAGCAGCTTATGGCAGGGTGATCAGCCCCAGCATTTT. The full variable domain, its missing parts supplied by reference TRBV7-2 and TRBJ1-5, is GAGVSQSPSNKVTEKGKDVELRCDPISGHTALYWYRQSLGQGLEFLIYFQGNSAPDKSGLPSDRFSAERTGGSVSTLTIQRTQQEDSAVYLCASSLWQGDQPQHFGDGTRLSIL.

The gene calls are TRBV3-1 (or the pseudogene TRBV3-2) and TRBJ1-6; D gene uncertain. Germline V CDR1 and CDR2: LGHDT, YNNKEL (reference sequence). The CDR3 extends over 12 amino acids. Trimming shortened V by 8 bases and J by 7 bases, and 9 bases separated the two germline ends. The CDR3 coding sequence is TGTGCCAGCCACTTGAGAAATTCACCCCTCCACTTT. Amino acid sequence: CASHLRNSPLHF.

This clone was seen a single time. This rearrangement joins TRBV4-3 to TRBJ2-7; D unresolved. Germline CDR1 LGHNA, CDR2 YSLEER. Trimming cost V 4 bases and J 0 bases, with 13 bases left between them. The CDR3 contains 15 residues. CDR3 bases: TGCGCCAGCAGCCCTAGAGTTCCCCCCTCCTACGAGCAGTACTTC. Protein product: CASSPRVPPSYEQYF.

This chain uses TRBV6-2 or TRBV6-3 with TRBJ2-3, with 8 positions matching TRBD2. CDR3 length: 15 amino acids. Germline CDR1 is MNHEY and CDR2 is SVGEGT. The J segment lost 9 bases and the V segment lost 1 base, leaving 9 bases of the junction unmatched. The CDR3 sequence is CASSYLASGPQTQYF. For the CDR3, the DNA is TGTGCCAGCAGTTACTTGGCTAGCGGGCCCCAAACGCAGTATTTT.

This chain's CDR3 is CASSSVRRRQETQYF. The CDR3 coding sequence is TGTGCCAGCAGCTCGGTACGCCGGAGGCAAGAGACCCAGTACTTC. The V gene is TRBV11-2, the J gene TRBJ2-5, with a weak D call TRBD2 (5 bases). Germline assignment: CDR1 SGHAT and CDR2 FQNNGV. Trimming cost V 4 bases and J 2 bases, with 14 bases left between them. CDR3 length equals 15 residues.

This chain connects TRBV2 to TRBJ2-2, with D uncertain. Trimming took 3 bases from V and 0 from J, leaving 8 bases between them. The germline V gene has CDR1 SNHLY and CDR2 FYNNEI. The CDR3 has 15 amino acids. As DNA, the CDR3 is TGTGCCAGCAGTGAGTGGCGGACGAACACCGGGGAGCTGTTTTTT. Translating gives CASSEWRTNTGELFF.

The J gene is TRBJ1-5, the V gene TRBV27; D unresolved. The CDR3 loop spans 13 amino acids. Trimming shortened V by 10 bases and J by 4 bases, and 14 bases separated the two germline ends. Germline CDR1 MNHEY, CDR2 SMNVEV (reference sequence). The CDR3 DNA reads TGTGCCACGGGTCGGAAAGAGAATCAGCCCCAGCATTTT. Protein product: CATGRKENQPQHF.

The genes are TRBV27 and TRBJ2-1; TRBD2 aligns across 14 bases. CDR1 is MNHEY and CDR2 is SMNVEV in the germline V gene (reference sequence). With 9 bases clipped from V and 0 bases from J, the junction kept 4 bases outside the gene matches. The CDR3 has 16 amino acids. The CDR3 loop reads CASGTSGSFSYNEQFF. In DNA form, the CDR3 reads TGTGCCAGTGGGACTAGCGGGAGTTTCTCCTACAATGAGCAGTTCTTC.

V and J are TRBV5-6 and TRBJ2-1; 9 nucleotides match TRBD2. V was clipped by 7 bases and J by 1 base; unmatched bases: 6. The CDR3 has 15 residues. Per the germline V gene, CDR1 is SGHDT and CDR2 is YYEEEE. The CDR3 loop is CASFPSGISYNEQFF. The CDR3 coding sequence is TGTGCCAGCTTTCCTAGCGGGATATCCTACAATGAGCAGTTCTTC.

The chain links TRBV27 to TRBJ2-3; 10 positions match TRBD2. V dropped 6 bases and J dropped 2; count of bases not matched to a gene: 11. This CDR3 is 17 amino acids long. Germline V lookup: CDR1 MNHEY, CDR2 SMNVEV (reference sequence). CDR3 residues: CASRGYYSGRYTDTQYF. CDR3 DNA: TGTGCCAGCAGGGGTTATTATAGCGGGAGGTACACAGATACGCAGTATTTT.

The V gene is TRBV2, the J gene TRBJ2-2; 8 bases fit TRBD2. V shed 9 bases, J shed 0 bases, and the junction held 15 bases outside the gene matches. The CDR3 loop spans 18 amino acids. The V gene's germline CDR1 is SNHLY and CDR2 FYNNEI. CDR3 amino acids: CARPLSGGTSANTGELFF. The DNA of the CDR3 is TGTGCCAGGCCTCTGAGCGGGGGTACTTCAGCGAACACCGGGGAGCTGTTTTTT.

This clone was detected a few times. The chain combines TRBV6-5 with TRBJ2-2; 7 bases agree with TRBD1. The CDR3 covers 14 residues. The junction had 2 bases not matched to a gene; V was cut back by 6 bases and J by 1 base. The germline V gene encodes CDR1 MNHEY and CDR2 SVGAGI. The CDR3 DNA reads as TGTGCCAGCAGGAGGGACAGGAACACCGGGGAGCTGTTTTTT. It codes for CASRRDRNTGELFF.